The clone carrying this T cell receptor (beta chain) has more than one count but fewer than ten. This entry comes from a study of blood T cell repertoires in COVID-19. The wider study: Researchers got acute and convalescent COVID-19 samples from the United States, Italy and Spain. From T cells, B-cell-depleted T cells, or PBMCs came the material, which was cDNA or gDNA.

Under the authors' procedure: The authors estimated nucleated cell counts from reference gene primer amplification. Clones were read by immunoSEQ multiplex PCR, and TCRdb kept only the in-frame ones, dropping some. The DNA was the basis for D and trimming; V, J and clone size are from that table. This table has 270,000 or so clones, roughly 83% appearing once. Enrollment of patients from Seattle took place during active infection, with longitudinal follow-up. The CDR3 totals 12 residues. Looked up from germline, CDR1 is KGHSY and CDR2 is FQNENV. Between the trimmed V and J ends, which lost 4 bases and 7 bases, there was a span of 8 bases.

The chain has TRBV16 and TRBJ1-5; D gene uncertain. Sequenced: peripheral blood. This clonotype was obtained from a human donor with COVID-19, enrolled during active disease. The donor label of this sample is uncertain. The CDR3 DNA follows: TGTGCCAGCAGCCCACCCAGGCAGCCCCAGCATTTT. It is translated as CASSPPRQPQHF.